This T cell receptor beta chain was documented in a study of blood T cell repertoires in COVID-19 (dated by TCRdb to the early 2020s). A note on the overall study: Samples covering the acute and convalescent phases of COVID-19 were provided by collaborators in the United States, Italy and Spain. Samples came from the ongoing ImmuneRACE study (first 160 participants) plus 1,254 subjects from 6 global collaborators. A freely available public database, intended as a resource for researchers studying the immune response to SARS-CoV-2, is where the repertoires were released. HLA class I and class II types, where available, came from metadata supplied by the sample provider rather than from assay-based typing. The dataset comprised deeply sampled blood TCRbeta repertoires from subjects exposed to, actively infected with, or recovered from COVID-19. The sample metadata nearly always contained a de-identified subject ID, COVID-19 status, age in years and sex. The material from the prospective study consisted of cDNA or gDNA derived from T cells, B-cell-depleted T cells, or PBMCs.

TCRbeta CDR3 regions were amplified from genomic DNA by means of the immunoSEQ Assay, a bias-controlled multiplex PCR. The study's processing was this. Within the assay, amplification of reference gene primers was used to estimate how many nucleated cells each sample contained. To quantify the absolute abundance of each unique TCRbeta CDR3 rearrangement, sequence reads were collapsed and filtered. Productive Simpson clonality was computed per sample as the square root of Simpson's diversity index over productive rearrangements. TCRdb limited this immuneACCESS table to in-frame rearrangements with V and J called. A share of clones is missing; checked studies link under half to unresolved V genes, and the rest is unexplained. That table is the source of V, J and clone size, and D and trimming were worked out from the DNA. Across this sample there are roughly 150,000 clones, with around 85% seen only once. In total, the top ten clones hold about 5% of the sample.

The paper as a whole reports these results and caveats: Clinical and demographic metadata were provided uncurated, with the amount varying by source and participant.

As encoded in the germline V gene, CDR1 is SGHNT while CDR2 is YENEEA. From its cysteine to its phenylalanine, the CDR3 spans 15 amino acids. Only the CDR3 region is kept as DNA, spanning 45 bases read in frame from base 1. V lost 5 bases and J lost 0 bases; the stretch between them is 13 bases long. Note on this clone: The clone's antigen remains unknown. The sample holds no much larger clone one base away, and base qualities are not on file.

Whole blood was collected in K2EDTA tubes by collaborating institutions according to the institutions' own protocols. For TCRbeta analysis, collaborators shipped samples in one of three forms: frozen whole blood, isolated PBMCs, or DNA extracted from either of those sample types. The sequence is built from TRBV11-3 and TRBJ1-1, and TRBD1 may be the D gene, going by 6 matching bases. Sequencing input: peripheral blood. This clonotype was obtained from a human donor in a cohort sampled during active COVID-19. The DNA sequence is TGTGCCAGCAGCCCCCACACAGGGTTGAACACTGAAGCTTTCTTT. Its translation reads: CASSPHTGLNTEAFF. The variable domain in full, with residues beyond the CDR3 obtained from the reference TRBV11-3 and TRBJ1-1 genes, is EAGVVQSPRYKIIEKKQPVAFWCNPISGHNTLYWYLQNLGQGPELLIRYENEEAVDDSQLPKDRFSAERLKGVDSTLKIQPAELGDSAVYLCASSPHTGLNTEAFFGQGTRLTVV.